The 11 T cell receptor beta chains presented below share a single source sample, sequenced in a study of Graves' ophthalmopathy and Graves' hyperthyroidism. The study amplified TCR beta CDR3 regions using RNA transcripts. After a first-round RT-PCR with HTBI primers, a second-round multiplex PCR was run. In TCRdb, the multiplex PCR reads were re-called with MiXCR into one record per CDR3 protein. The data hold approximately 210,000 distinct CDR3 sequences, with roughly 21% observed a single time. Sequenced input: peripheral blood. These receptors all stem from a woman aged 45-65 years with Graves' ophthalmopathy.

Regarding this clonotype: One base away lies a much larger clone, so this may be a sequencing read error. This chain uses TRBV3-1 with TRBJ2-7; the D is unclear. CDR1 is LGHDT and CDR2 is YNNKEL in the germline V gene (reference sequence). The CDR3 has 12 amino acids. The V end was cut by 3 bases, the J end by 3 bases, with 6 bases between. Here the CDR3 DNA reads TGTGCCAGCAGCCAGAGAGACTACGAGCAGTACTTC. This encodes CASSQRDYEQYF.

The CDR3 DNA sequence: TGTGCCAGCAGCGTAGCGGCGGGAGGGAACATTCAGTACTTC. Translating it yields CASSVAAGGNIQYF. J is TRBJ2-4 and V is TRBV27; TRBD2 matches at 9 bases. From germline, CDR1 is MNHEY and CDR2 SMNVEV (reference sequence). V shed 6 bases, J shed 7 bases, and the junction held 7 bases outside the gene matches. The CDR3 length is 14 residues.

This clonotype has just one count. The CDR3: CAIQSSGNTIYF. The DNA of the CDR3 is TGTGCCATCCAGAGCTCTGGAAACACCATATATTTT. The chain uses TRBV10-3 and TRBJ1-3; D gene ambiguous. V was pared by 8 bases and J by 0 bases, with 5 bases between. Germline values: CDR1 ENHRY, CDR2 SYGVKD. The CDR3 runs to 12 residues.

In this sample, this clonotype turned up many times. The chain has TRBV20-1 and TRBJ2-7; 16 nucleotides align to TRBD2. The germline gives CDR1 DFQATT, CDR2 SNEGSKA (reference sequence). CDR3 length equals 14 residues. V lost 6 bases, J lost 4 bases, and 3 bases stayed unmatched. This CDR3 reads CSAGTSGREYEQYF. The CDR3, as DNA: TGCAGTGCAGGGACTAGCGGGAGGGAATACGAGCAGTACTTC.

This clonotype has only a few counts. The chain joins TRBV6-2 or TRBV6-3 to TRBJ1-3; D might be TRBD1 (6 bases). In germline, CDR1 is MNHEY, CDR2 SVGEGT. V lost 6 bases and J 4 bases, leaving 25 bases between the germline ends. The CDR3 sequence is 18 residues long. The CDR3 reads CASSLYRGGSRWGNTIYF. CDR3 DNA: TGTGCCAGCAGCCTTTATAGGGGGGGATCGCGCTGGGGAAACACCATATATTTT.

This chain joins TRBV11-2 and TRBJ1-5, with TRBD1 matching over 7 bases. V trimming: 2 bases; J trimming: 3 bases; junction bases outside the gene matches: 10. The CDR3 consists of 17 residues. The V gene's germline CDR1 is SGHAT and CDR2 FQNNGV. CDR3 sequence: CASSLYGGGAPNQPQHF. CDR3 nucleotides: TGTGCCAGCAGCTTATATGGAGGGGGCGCCCCCAATCAGCCCCAGCATTTT.

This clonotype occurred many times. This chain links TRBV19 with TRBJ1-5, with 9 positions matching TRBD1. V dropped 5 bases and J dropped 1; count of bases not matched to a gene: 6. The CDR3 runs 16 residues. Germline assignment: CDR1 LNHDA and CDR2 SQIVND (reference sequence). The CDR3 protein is CASSATGGLSNQPQHF. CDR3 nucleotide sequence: TGTGCCAGTAGTGCCACAGGGGGCTTGAGCAATCAGCCCCAGCATTTT.

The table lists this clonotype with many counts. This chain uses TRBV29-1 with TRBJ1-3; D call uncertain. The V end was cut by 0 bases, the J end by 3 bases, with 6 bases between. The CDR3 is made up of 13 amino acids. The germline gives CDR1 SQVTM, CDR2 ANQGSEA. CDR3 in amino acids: CSVEEGNGNTIYF. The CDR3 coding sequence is TGCAGCGTTGAAGAGGGTAATGGAAACACCATATATTTT.

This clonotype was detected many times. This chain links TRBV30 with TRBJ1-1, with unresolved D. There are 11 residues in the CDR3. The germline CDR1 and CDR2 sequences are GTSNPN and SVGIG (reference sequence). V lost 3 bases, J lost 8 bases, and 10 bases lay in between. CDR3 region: CAWSPIREAFF. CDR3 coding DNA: TGTGCCTGGAGCCCTATAAGGGAAGCTTTCTTT.

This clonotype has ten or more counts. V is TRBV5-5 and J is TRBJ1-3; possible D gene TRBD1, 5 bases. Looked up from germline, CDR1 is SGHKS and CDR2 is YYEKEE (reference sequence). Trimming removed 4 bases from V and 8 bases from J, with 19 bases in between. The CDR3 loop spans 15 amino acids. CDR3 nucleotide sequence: TGTGCCAGCAGCGTCGGAGTGGGGCGATGGGACACCATATATTTT. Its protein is CASSVGVGRWDTIYF.

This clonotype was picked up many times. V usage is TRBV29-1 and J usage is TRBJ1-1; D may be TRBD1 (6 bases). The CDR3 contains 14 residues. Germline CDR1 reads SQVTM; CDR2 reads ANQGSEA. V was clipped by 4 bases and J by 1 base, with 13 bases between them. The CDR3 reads CSVATGTRNTEAFF. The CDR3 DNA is TGCAGCGTTGCCACCGGGACACGGAACACTGAAGCTTTCTTT. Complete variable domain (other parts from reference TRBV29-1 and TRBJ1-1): SAVISQKPSRDICQRGTSLTIQCQVDSQVTMMFWYRQQPGQSLTLIATANQGSEATYESGFVIDKFPISRPNLTFSTLTVSNMSPEDSSIYLCSVATGTRNTEAFFGQGTRLTVV.